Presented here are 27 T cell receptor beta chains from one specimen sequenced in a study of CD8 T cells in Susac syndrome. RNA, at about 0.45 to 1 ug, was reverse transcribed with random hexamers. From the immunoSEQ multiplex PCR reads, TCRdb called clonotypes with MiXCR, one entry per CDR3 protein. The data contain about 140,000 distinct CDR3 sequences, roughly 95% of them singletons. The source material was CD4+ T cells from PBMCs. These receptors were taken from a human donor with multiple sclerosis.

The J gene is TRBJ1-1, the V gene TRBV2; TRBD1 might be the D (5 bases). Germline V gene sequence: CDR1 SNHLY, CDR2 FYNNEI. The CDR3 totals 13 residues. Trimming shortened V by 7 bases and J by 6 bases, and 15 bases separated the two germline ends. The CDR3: CASTLVRDAEAFF. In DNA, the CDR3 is TGTGCCAGCACCTTAGTCAGGGATGCTGAAGCTTTCTTT.

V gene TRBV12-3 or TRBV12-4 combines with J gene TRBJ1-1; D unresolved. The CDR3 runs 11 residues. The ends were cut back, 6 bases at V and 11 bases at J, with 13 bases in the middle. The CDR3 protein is CASSNLRTAFF. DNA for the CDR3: TGTGCCAGCAGCAATCTTAGGACGGCTTTCTTT.

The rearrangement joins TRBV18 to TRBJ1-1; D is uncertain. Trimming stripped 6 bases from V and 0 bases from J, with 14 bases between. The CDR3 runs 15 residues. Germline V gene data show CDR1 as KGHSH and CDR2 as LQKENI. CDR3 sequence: CASSTQWGMNTEAFF. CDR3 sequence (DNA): TGTGCCAGCTCGACGCAGTGGGGAATGAACACTGAAGCTTTCTTT.

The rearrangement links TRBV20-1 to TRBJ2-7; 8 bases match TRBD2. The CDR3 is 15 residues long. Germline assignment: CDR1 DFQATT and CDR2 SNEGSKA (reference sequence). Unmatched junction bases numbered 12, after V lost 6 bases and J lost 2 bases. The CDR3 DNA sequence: TGCAGTGCCCTCCCCTCGATTAGCGGGACCTACGAGCAGTACTTC. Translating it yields CSALPSISGTYEQYF.

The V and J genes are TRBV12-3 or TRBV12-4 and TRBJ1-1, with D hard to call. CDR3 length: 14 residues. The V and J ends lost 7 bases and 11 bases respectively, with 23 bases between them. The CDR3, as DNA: TGTGCCAGCAACGACTTCACCGGGCTCCCAGTCGCTTTCTTT. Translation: CASNDFTGLPVAFF.

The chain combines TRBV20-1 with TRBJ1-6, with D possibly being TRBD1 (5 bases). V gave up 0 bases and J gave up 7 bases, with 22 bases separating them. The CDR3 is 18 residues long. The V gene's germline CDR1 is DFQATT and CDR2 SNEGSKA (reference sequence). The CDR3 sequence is CSARDPNLGTTLNSPLHF. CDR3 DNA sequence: TGCAGTGCTAGAGATCCAAATTTGGGGACGACTTTAAATTCACCCCTCCACTTT.

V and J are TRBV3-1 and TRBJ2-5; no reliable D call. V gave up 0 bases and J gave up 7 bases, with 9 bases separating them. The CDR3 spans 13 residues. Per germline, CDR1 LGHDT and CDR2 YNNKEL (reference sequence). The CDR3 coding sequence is TGTGCCAGCAGCCAAGATGCGTATGGGACCCAGTACTTC. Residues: CASSQDAYGTQYF.

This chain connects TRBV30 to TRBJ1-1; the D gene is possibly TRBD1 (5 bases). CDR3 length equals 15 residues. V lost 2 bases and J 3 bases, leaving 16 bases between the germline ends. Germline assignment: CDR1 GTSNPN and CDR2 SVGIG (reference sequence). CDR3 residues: CAWSSRTILYTEAFF. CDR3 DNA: TGTGCCTGGAGTTCGCGGACAATTCTCTACACTGAAGCTTTCTTT.

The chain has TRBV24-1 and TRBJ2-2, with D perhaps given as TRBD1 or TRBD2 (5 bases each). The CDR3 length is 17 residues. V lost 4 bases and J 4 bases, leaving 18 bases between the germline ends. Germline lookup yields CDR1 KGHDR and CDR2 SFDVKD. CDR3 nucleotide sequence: TGTGCCACCAGTGACCCGTGGCCAGGGACGGGCACCGGGGAGCTGTTTTTT. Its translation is CATSDPWPGTGTGELFF.

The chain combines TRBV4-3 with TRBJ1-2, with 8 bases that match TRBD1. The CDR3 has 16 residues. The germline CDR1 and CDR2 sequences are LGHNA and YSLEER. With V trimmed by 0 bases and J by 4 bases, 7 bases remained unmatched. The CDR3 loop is CASSQESRGRRYGYTF. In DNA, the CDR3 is TGCGCCAGCAGCCAAGAGAGCAGGGGGCGCCGCTATGGCTACACCTTC.

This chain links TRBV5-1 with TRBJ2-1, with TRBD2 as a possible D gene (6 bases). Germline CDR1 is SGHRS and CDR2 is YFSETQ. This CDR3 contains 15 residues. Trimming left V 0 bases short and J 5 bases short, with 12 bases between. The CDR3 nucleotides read TGCGCCAGCAGCTTGGAAACGGGAGCTCACAATGAGCAGTTCTTC. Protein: CASSLETGAHNEQFF.

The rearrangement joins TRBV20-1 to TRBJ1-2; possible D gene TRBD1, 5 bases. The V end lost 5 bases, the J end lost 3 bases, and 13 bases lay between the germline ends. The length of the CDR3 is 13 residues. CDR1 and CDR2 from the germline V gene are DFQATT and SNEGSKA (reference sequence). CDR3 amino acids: CSAGGWGDYGYTF. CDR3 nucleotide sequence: TGCAGTGCTGGTGGCTGGGGGGACTATGGCTACACCTTC.

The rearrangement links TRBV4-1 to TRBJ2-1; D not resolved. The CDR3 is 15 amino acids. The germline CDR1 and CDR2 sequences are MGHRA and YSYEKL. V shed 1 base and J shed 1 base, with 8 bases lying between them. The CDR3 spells CASSQGLASYNEQFF. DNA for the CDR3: TGCGCCAGCAGCCAAGGACTGGCTTCCTACAATGAGCAGTTCTTC.

The CDR3 DNA reads as TGCGCCAGCAGCTACGGACTCAAACCAAAGATTTTCGAGCAGTACTTC. Residues: CASSYGLKPKIFEQYF. The rearrangement joins TRBV5-1 to TRBJ2-7; D might be TRBD2 (5 bases). Deletions cut 3 bases from V and 6 bases from J, with 22 bases between. This CDR3 contains 16 residues. The germline V gene encodes CDR1 SGHRS and CDR2 YFSETQ.

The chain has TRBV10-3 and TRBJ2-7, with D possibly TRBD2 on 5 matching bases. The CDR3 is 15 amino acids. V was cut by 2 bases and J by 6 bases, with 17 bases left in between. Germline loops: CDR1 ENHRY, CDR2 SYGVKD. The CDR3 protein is CAISENEGRPSEQYF. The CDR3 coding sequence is TGTGCCATCAGTGAGAACGAGGGAAGACCGAGCGAGCAGTACTTC.

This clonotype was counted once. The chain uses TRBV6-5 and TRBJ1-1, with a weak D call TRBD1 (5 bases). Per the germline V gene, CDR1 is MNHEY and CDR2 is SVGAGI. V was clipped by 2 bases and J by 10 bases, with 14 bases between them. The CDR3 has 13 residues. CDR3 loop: CASSYPGAVGAFF. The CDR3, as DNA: TGTGCCAGCAGTTACCCCGGGGCAGTTGGAGCTTTCTTT.

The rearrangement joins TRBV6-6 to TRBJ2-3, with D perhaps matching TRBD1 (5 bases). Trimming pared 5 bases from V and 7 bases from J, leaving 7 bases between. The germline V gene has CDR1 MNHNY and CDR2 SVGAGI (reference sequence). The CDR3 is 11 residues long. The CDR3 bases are TGTGCCAGCAGTCCAGGGAATACGCAGTATTTT. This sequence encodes CASSPGNTQYF.

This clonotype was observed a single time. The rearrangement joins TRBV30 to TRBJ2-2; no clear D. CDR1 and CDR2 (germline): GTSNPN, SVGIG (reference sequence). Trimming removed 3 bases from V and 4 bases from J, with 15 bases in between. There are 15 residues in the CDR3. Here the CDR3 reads CAWRVGPSITGELFF. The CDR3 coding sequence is TGTGCCTGGAGGGTCGGTCCTAGTATCACCGGGGAGCTGTTTTTT.

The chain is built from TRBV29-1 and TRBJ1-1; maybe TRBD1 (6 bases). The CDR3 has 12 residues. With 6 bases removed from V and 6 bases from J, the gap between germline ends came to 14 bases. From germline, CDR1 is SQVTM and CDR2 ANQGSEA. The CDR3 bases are TGCAGCGTAACCAGGGGATCCCCTGAAGCTTTCTTT. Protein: CSVTRGSPEAFF.

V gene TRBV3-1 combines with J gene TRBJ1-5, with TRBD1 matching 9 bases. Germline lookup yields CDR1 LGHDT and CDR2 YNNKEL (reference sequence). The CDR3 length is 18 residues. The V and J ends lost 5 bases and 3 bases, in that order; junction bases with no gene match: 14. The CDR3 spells CASSEGAMGTGFNQPQHF. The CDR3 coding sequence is TGTGCCAGCAGCGAGGGGGCTATGGGGACAGGGTTCAATCAGCCCCAGCATTTT. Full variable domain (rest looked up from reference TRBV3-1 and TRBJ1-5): DTAVSQTPKYLVTQMGNDKSIKCEQNLGHDTMYWYKQDSKKFLKIMFSYNNKELIINETVPNRFSPKSPDKAHLNLHINSLELGDSAVYFCASSEGAMGTGFNQPQHFGDGTRLSIL.

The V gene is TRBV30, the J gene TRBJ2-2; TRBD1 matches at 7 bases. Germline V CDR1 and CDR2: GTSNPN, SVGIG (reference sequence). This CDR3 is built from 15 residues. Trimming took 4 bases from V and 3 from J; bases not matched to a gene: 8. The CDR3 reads CAWIPRQGDTGELFF. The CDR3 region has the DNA TGTGCCTGGATCCCCAGACAGGGTGACACCGGGGAGCTGTTTTTT.

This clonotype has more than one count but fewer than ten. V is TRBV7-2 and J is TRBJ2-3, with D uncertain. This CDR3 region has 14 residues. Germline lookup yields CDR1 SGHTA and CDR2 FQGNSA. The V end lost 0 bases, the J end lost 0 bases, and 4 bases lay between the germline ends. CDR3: CASSLASSTDTQYF. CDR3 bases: TGTGCCAGCAGCTTAGCTTCTAGCACAGATACGCAGTATTTT.

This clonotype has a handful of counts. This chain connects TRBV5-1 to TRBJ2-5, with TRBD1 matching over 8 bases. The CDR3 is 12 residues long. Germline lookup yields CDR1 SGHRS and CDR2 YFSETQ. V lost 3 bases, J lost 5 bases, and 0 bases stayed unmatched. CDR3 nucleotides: TGCGCCAGCAGCTGGACAGGGGAGACCCAGTACTTC. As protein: CASSWTGETQYF.

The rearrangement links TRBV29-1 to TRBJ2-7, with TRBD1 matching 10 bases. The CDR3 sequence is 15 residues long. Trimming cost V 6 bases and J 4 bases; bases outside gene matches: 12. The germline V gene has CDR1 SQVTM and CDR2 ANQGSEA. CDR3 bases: TGCAGCGTGGCCGGGACAGGGGACCTTTTGTACGAGCAGTACTTC. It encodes CSVAGTGDLLYEQYF.

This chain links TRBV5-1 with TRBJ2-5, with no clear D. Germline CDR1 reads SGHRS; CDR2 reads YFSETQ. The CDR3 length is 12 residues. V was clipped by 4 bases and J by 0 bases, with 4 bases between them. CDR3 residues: CASSLYQETQYF. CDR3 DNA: TGCGCCAGCAGCCTGTACCAAGAGACCCAGTACTTC.

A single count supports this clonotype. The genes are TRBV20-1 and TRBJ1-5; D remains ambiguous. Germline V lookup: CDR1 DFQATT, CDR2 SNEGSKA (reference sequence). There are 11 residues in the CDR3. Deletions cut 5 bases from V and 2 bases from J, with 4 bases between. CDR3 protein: CSAPGNQPQHF. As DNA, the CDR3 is TGCAGTGCTCCTGGCAATCAGCCCCAGCATTTT.

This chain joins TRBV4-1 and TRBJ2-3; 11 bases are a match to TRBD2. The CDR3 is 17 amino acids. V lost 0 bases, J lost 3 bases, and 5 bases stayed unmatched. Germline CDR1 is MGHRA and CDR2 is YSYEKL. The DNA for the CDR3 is TGCGCCAGCAGCCAAGAAACTAGCGGGAGACTAACAGATACGCAGTATTTT. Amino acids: CASSQETSGRLTDTQYF.